This TCR beta chain stems from a study of blood T cell repertoires in COVID-19. As for the study in general: Italy, Spain and the United States were the sources of the convalescent and acute COVID-19 samples. Sources were T cells, B-cell-depleted T cells, or PBMCs; the material itself was cDNA or gDNA.

Authors' processing steps: Amplification with reference gene primers provided the estimates of nucleated cell counts. Data came from immunoSEQ multiplex PCR; TCRdb stores just in-frame clones and leaves some out. V and J calls and clone size come straight from that table; D and trimming were deduced from the DNA. The sample lists about 23,000 clones, roughly 90% occurring once. The CDR3 spans 14 residues. V gave up 5 bases and J gave up 8 bases, with 18 bases separating them. Looked up from germline, CDR1 is SGHAT and CDR2 is FQNNGV. The rearrangement uses TRBV11-2 and TRBJ1-2; D is perhaps TRBD1 (6 bases). The specimen sequenced was peripheral blood. This TCR was recovered from a woman at least 80 years old with active or convalescent COVID-19. CDR3 sequence: CASSPTGNERGYTF. The DNA of the CDR3 is TGTGCCAGCAGCCCCACAGGGAATGAAAGAGGCTACACCTTC. Based on the CDR3 plus reference TRBV11-2 and TRBJ1-2, the full variable domain is EAGVAQSPRYKIIEKRQSVAFWCNPISGHATLYWYQQILGQGPKLLIQFQNNGVVDDSQLPKDRFSAERLKGVDSTLKIQPAKLEDSAVYLCASSPTGNERGYTFGSGTRLTVV.